This T cell receptor (beta chain) was sequenced during a study of T cell responses to AZD1222 COVID-19 vaccine. Trimming removed 5 bases from V and 0 bases from J, with 7 bases in between. This CDR3 comprises 13 residues. TCRdb's table, derived via immunoSEQ multiplex PCR, lists solely in-frame clones and lacks some. The sample shows approximately 150,000 clones, roughly 92% of them seen only once. This clonotype was obtained from an adult in good health. Sequencing used peripheral blood, obtained on day 0 of AZD1222 vaccination. The rearrangement links TRBV12-3 or TRBV12-4 to TRBJ1-1; D not resolved. CDR3 region: CASSTALNTEAFF. The DNA for the CDR3 is TGTGCCAGCAGTACAGCGCTGAACACTGAAGCTTTCTTT.